The clone carrying this T cell receptor beta chain was detected a few times. This sample is drawn from a study of T-cell memory formation after mild COVID-19. For the study at large: TCR clustering was largely donor specific.

The CDR3 covers 17 residues. The V end lost 1 base, the J end lost 3 bases, and 16 bases lay between the germline ends. Per the germline V gene, CDR1 is SGHVS and CDR2 is FNYEAQ. 5'RACE primed at constant segments yielded TCR alpha and TCR beta cDNA libraries bearing sample barcodes and UMIs. TCRdb passed the 5' RACE reads through MiXCR, listing each CDR3 protein once. The sample holds hundreds of thousands of distinct CDR3 sequences, roughly 13% seen once. This receptor was taken from a man in his late teens or twenties who had mild COVID-19 (a few samples of this study predate the infection). Cell type and time point are not known. The sample comprised PBMCs or a T cell subset sorted from them (not recorded which). The rearrangement uses TRBV7-6 and TRBJ2-1, with D maybe TRBD2 (7 bases). CDR3 amino acids: CASSLVGGGPLYNEQFF. The CDR3 nucleotides are TGTGCCAGCAGCTTAGTGGGGGGGGGCCCGCTCTACAATGAGCAGTTCTTC.